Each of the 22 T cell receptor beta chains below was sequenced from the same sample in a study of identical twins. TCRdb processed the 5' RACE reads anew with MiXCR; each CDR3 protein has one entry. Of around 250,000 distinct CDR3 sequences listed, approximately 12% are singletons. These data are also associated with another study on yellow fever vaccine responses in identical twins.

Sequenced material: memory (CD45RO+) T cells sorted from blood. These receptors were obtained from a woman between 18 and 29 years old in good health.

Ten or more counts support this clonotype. CDR3 region: CASSFLGDSTEAFF. The CDR3 DNA sequence: TGTGCCAGCAGCTTTCTCGGGGATAGTACTGAAGCTTTCTTT. The V gene is TRBV3-1, the J gene TRBJ1-1; D not resolved. Trimming shortened V by 5 bases and J by 5 bases, and 15 bases separated the two germline ends. This CDR3 is built from 14 residues. Germline CDR1 and CDR2: LGHDT and YNNKEL (reference sequence).

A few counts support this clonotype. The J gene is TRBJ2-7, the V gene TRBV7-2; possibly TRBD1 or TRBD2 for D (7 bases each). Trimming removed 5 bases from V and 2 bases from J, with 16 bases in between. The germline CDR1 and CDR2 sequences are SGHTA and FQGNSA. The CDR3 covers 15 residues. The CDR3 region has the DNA TGTGCCAGCAGCAAGAGCGGGACAGAGACCTACGAGCAGTACTTC. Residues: CASSKSGTETYEQYF.

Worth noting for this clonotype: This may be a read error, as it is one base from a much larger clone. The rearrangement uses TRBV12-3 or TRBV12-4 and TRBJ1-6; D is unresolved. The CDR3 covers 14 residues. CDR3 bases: TGTGGCAGCAGTTTGGGTCAGAATAATTCACCCCTCCACTTT. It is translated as CGSSLGQNNSPLHF.

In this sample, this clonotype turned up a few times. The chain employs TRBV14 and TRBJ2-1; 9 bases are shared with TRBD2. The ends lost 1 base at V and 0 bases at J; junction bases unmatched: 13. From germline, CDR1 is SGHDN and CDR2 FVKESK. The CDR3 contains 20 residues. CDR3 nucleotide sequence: TGTGCCAGCAGCCAAGGGGCTCTGGGTAGCGGGGGAGACTCCTACAATGAGCAGTTCTTC. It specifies CASSQGALGSGGDSYNEQFF.

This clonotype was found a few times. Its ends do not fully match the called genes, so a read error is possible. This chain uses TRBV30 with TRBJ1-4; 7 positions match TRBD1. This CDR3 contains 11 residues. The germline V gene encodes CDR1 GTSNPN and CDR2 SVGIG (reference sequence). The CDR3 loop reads CAWSTLTGVLF. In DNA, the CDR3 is TGTGCCTGGAGTACGCTAACAGGGGTTCTTTTT.

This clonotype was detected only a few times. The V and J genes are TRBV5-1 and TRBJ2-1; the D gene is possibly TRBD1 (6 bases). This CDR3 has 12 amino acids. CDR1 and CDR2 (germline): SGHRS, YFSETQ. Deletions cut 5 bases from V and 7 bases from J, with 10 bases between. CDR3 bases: TGCGCCAGCAGTTTTCAGGGGAATGAGCAGTTCTTC. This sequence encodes CASSFQGNEQFF.

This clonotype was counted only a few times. The CDR3, as DNA: TGCAGTGCTAGTCCGAGGACAGGGGACCAGCCCCAGCATTTT. Residues: CSASPRTGDQPQHF. The chain recombines TRBV20-1 with TRBJ1-5; TRBD1 matches at 9 bases. CDR1 and CDR2 (germline): DFQATT, SNEGSKA (reference sequence). This CDR3 has 14 amino acids. Trimming at V came to 3 bases and at J to 7 bases, leaving 7 bases not matched to a gene.

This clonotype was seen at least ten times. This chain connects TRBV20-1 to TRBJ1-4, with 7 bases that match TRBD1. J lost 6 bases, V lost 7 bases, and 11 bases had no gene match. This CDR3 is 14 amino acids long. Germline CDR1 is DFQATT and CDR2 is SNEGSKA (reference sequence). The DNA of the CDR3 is TGCAGTGTCGGACAGGCCCAAGTAGATGAAAAACTGTTTTTT. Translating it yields CSVGQAQVDEKLFF.

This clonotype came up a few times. As DNA, the CDR3 is TGTGCCAGCACCTATAGCACAGATACGCAGTATTTT. Protein: CASTYSTDTQYF. The chain employs TRBV2 and TRBJ2-3; D is uncertain. The CDR3 totals 12 residues. V shed 7 bases and J shed 0 bases, with 5 bases lying between them. The V gene's germline CDR1 is SNHLY and CDR2 FYNNEI.

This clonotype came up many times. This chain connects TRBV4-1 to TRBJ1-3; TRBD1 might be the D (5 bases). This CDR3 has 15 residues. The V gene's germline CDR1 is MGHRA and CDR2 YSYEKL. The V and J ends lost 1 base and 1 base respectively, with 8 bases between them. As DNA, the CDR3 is TGCGCCAGCAGCCAAGGCAGGGCATCTGGAAACACCATATATTTT. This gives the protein CASSQGRASGNTIYF.

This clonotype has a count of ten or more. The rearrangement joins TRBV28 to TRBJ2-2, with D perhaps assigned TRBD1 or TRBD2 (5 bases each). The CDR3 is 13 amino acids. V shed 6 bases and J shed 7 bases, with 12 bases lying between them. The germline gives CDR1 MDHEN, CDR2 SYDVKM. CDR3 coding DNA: TGTGCCAGCAGCCCGGGACCGTTCGGGGAGCTGTTTTTT. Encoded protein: CASSPGPFGELFF.

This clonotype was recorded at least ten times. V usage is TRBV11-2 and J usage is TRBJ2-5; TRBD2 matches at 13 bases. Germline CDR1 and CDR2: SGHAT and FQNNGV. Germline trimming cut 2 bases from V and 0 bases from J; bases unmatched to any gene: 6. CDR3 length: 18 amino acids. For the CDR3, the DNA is TGTGCCAGCAGCTTAAGAGGACTAGCGGGGGCGAACCAAGAGACCCAGTACTTC. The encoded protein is CASSLRGLAGANQETQYF.

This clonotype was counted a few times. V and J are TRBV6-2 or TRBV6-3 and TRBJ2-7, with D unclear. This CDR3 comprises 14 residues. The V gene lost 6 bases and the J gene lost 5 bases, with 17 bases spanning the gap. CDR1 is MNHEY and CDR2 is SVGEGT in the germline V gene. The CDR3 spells CASSRPGRPNEQYF. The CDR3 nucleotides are TGTGCCAGCAGCCGCCCAGGAAGACCCAACGAGCAGTACTTC.

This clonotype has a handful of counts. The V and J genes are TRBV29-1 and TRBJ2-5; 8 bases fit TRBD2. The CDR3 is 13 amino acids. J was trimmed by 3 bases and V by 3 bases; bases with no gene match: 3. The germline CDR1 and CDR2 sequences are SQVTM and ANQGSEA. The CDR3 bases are TGCAGCGTTGACTTCGGGGGGGAAGAGACCCAGTACTTC. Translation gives CSVDFGGEETQYF. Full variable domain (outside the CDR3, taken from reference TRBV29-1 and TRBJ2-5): SAVISQKPSRDICQRGTSLTIQCQVDSQVTMMFWYRQQPGQSLTLIATANQGSEATYESGFVIDKFPISRPNLTFSTLTVSNMSPEDSSIYLCSVDFGGEETQYFGPGTRLLVL.

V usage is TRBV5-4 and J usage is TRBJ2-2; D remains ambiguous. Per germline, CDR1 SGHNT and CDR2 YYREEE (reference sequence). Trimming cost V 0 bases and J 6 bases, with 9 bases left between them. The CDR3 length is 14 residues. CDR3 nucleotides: TGTGCCAGCAGCTTGGCTCAAAACCCCGGGGAGCTGTTTTTT. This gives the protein CASSLAQNPGELFF.

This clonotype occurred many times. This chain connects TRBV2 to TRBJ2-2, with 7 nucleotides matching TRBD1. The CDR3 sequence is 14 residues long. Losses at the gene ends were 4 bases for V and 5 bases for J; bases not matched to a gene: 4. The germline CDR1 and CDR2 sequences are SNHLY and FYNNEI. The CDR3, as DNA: TGTGCCAGCAGTGTGGACAGGAGGACCGGGGAGCTGTTTTTT. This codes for CASSVDRRTGELFF.

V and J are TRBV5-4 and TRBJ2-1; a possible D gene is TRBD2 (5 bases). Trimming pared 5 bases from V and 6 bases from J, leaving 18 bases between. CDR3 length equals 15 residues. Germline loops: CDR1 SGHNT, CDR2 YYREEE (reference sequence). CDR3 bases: TGTGCCAGCAGTCAGGCGAGGACTGGCTCCAATGAGCAGTTCTTC. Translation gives CASSQARTGSNEQFF.

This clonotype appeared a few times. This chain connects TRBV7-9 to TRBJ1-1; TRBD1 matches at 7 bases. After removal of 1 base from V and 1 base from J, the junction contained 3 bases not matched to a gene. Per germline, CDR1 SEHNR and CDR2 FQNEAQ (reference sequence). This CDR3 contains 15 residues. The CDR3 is CASSLVTGANTEAFF. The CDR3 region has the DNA TGTGCCAGCAGCTTAGTAACAGGGGCGAACACTGAAGCTTTCTTT.

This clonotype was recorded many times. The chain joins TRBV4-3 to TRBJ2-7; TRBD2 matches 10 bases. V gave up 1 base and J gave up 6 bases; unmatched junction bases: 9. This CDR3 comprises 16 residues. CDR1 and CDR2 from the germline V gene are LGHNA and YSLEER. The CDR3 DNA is TGCGCCAGCAGCCAAGGCTTAACTAGCGGGACCCTCGAGCAGTACTTC. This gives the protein CASSQGLTSGTLEQYF.

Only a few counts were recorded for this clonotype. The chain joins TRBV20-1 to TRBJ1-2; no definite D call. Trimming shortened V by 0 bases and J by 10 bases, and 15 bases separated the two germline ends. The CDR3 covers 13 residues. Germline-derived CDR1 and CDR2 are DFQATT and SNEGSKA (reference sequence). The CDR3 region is CSARDKRRFAYTF. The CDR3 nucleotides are TGCAGTGCTAGAGATAAACGGCGATTCGCCTACACCTTC.

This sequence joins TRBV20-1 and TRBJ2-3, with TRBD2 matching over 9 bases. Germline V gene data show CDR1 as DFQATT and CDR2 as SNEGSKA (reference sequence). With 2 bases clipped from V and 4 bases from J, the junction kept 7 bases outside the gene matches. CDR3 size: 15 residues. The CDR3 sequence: CSARNAGGPSDTQYF. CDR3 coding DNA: TGCAGTGCTAGAAATGCGGGGGGGCCATCAGATACGCAGTATTTT.

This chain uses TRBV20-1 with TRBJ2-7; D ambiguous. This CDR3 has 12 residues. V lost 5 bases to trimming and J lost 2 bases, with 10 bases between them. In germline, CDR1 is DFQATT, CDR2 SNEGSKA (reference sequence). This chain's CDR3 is CSAGTNAYEQYF. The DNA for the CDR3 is TGCAGTGCTGGAACAAATGCCTACGAGCAGTACTTC.